A single sample is the source of the 15 T cell receptor beta chains below, sequenced in a study of cytomegalovirus exposure and HLA in healthy donors (TCRdb year 2017). Libraries were prepared through the immunoSEQ multiplex PCR assay. A mixture of 60 forward primers for TCR Vbeta segments and 13 reverse primers for TCR Jbeta segments was used in the multiplex PCR. The table was pulled from immuneACCESS by TCRdb, which kept in-frame rearrangements only. Such tables lose some clones; where checked, under half of the loss comes from unresolved V genes, and the rest has no known cause. The sample has 120,000 to 150,000 clones on record, roughly 79% of them singletons. The top ten hold less than 3% of the sample. The material sequenced was PBMCs. Receptor source: a male donor in good health and CMV-seronegative.

The chain combines TRBV7-2 with TRBJ2-7; tentatively, D is TRBD2 (6 bases). The CDR3 is 14 residues long. The germline V and J ends were trimmed by 1 base and 6 bases, with 13 bases remaining between them. The germline gives CDR1 SGHTA, CDR2 FQGNSA. CDR3 in amino acids: CASSLGGGRPEQYF. The CDR3 coding sequence is TGTGCCAGCAGCTTAGGGGGAGGTCGTCCCGAGCAGTACTTC.

J is TRBJ2-1 and V is TRBV7-6; TRBD2 agrees at 9 bases. The CDR3 has 17 residues. Losses at the gene ends were 0 bases for V and 0 bases for J; bases not matched to a gene: 3. Germline loops: CDR1 SGHVS, CDR2 FNYEAQ. CDR3 in DNA: TGTGCCAGCAGCTTAGCACTAGCGGGCCTCTCCTACAATGAGCAGTTCTTC. This gives the protein CASSLALAGLSYNEQFF.

This chain joins TRBV6-5 and TRBJ2-7, with 9 bases identical to TRBD2. Germline V gene sequence: CDR1 MNHEY, CDR2 SVGAGI. CDR3 length: 14 amino acids. Unmatched junction bases numbered 3, after V lost 4 bases and J lost 2 bases. The chain's CDR3 is CASSWPSGAYEQYF. The CDR3 nucleotides read TGTGCCAGCAGTTGGCCTAGCGGGGCCTACGAGCAGTACTTC.

The rearrangement joins TRBV5-1 to TRBJ2-7; maybe TRBD1 (6 bases). Germline loops: CDR1 SGHRS, CDR2 YFSETQ. Trimming shortened V by 0 bases and J by 3 bases, and 13 bases separated the two germline ends. The CDR3 sequence is 15 residues long. This CDR3 reads CASSLDGRGDYEQYF. CDR3 nucleotide sequence: TGCGCCAGCAGCTTGGATGGCAGGGGAGACTACGAGCAGTACTTC.

On this clone: A read error may account for a junction end that differs from germline. The chain employs TRBV15 and TRBJ1-2; D is undetermined. The CDR3 has 13 amino acids. In germline, CDR1 is LNHNV, CDR2 YYDKDF (reference sequence). The CDR3 here is CATSTQTNYGYPF. In nucleotides, the CDR3 is TGTGCCACCAGCACCCAAACTAACTATGGCTACCCCTTC.

The chain recombines TRBV25-1 with TRBJ1-2, with D possibly TRBD1 on 6 matching bases. CDR1 is MGHDK, CDR2 SYGVNS, per germline. V lost 2 bases to trimming and J lost 2 bases, with 9 bases between them. CDR3 size: 14 residues. The DNA of the CDR3 is TGTGCCAGCAGTGAACAGGGGAACAACTATGGCTACACCTTC. Protein sequence: CASSEQGNNYGYTF.

The chain recombines TRBV5-6 with TRBJ1-2; a weak D match, TRBD1 (5 bases). This CDR3 is 17 amino acids long. CDR1 and CDR2 (germline): SGHDT, YYEEEE. Deletions cut 3 bases from V and 13 bases from J, with 31 bases between. The CDR3 bases are TGTGCCAGCAGCTCCCCCTGGGGCCTACCGGGCCATCCCGGGCCCACCTTC. Translation: CASSSPWGLPGHPGPTF.

This chain links TRBV12-5 with TRBJ2-7, with 11 bases matching TRBD2. In germline, CDR1 is LGHNT, CDR2 FRNRAP. V trimming: 6 bases; J trimming: 3 bases; junction bases outside the gene matches: 1. The length of the CDR3 is 13 residues. CDR3 in amino acids: CASGTSGSYEQYF. The DNA for the CDR3 is TGTGCTAGTGGCACTAGCGGGAGCTACGAGCAGTACTTC.

V and J are TRBV27 and TRBJ1-2; unclear D gene. The CDR3 extends over 13 amino acids. Per germline, CDR1 MNHEY and CDR2 SMNVEV (reference sequence). The V gene lost 3 bases and the J gene lost 1 base, with 6 bases spanning the gap. Written as DNA, the CDR3 is TGTGCCAGCAGTTTTTCGAGTAACTATGGCTACACCTTC. Translating it yields CASSFSSNYGYTF.

A word on this clone: A junction end diverges from the germline sequence, so it may reflect a read error. Other DNA sequences of this sample code for an identical CDR3. V is TRBV19 and J is TRBJ2-7; 10 bases are a match to TRBD2. Germline V gene sequence: CDR1 LNHDA, CDR2 SQIVND (reference sequence). CDR3 length: 14 amino acids. CDR3 sequence reads: CASSILAGMYEQYF. CDR3 in DNA: TGCGCCAGTAGTATACTAGCGGGAATGTACGAGCAGTACTTC.

The rearrangement uses TRBV4-1 and TRBJ2-4; 10 bases map to TRBD2. The germline V gene has CDR1 MGHRA and CDR2 YSYEKL. Trimming took 0 bases from V and 0 from J; bases not matched to a gene: 8. The CDR3 totals 19 residues. CDR3 region: CASSQDLAGARGAKNIQYF. The CDR3 DNA is TGCGCCAGCAGCCAAGACCTAGCGGGAGCGAGGGGAGCCAAAAACATTCAGTACTTC.

This clone was found once. CDR3 DNA sequence: TGCAGCGTAGCGACAGGGGTTATGAACACTGAAGCTTTCTTT. Translated: CSVATGVMNTEAFF. The rearrangement joins TRBV29-1 to TRBJ1-1; 8 nucleotides line up with TRBD1. This CDR3 is 14 amino acids long. The trim removed 6 bases at V and 0 bases at J, leaving 6 bases unmatched. CDR1 and CDR2 from the germline V gene are SQVTM and ANQGSEA.

The chain is built from TRBV30 and TRBJ1-1, with a tentative D call TRBD1 (5 bases). The V end lost 8 bases, the J end lost 2 bases, and 12 bases lay between the germline ends. Per the germline V gene, CDR1 is GTSNPN and CDR2 is SVGIG (reference sequence). This CDR3 is built from 12 residues. DNA of the CDR3: TGTGCCGCCCCGGGGGTTAACACTGAAGCTTTCTTT. The encoded protein is CAAPGVNTEAFF. Supplemented by reference TRBV30 and TRBJ1-1, the full variable domain reads SQTIHQWPATLVQPVGSPLSLECTVEGTSNPNLYWYRQAAGRGLQLLFYSVGIGQISSEVPQNLSASRPQDRQFILSSKKLLLSDSGFYLCAAPGVNTEAFFGQGTRLTVV.

Details on this clone: A junction end diverges from the germline sequence, so it may reflect a read error. V gene TRBV7-7 combines with J gene TRBJ2-3; 7 bases fit TRBD2. This CDR3 spans 14 amino acids. The germline CDR1 and CDR2 sequences are SSHAT and FNYEAQ (reference sequence). The CDR3 protein is CASSPGLTTDTQYF. CDR3 nucleotide sequence: TGTGCTAGCAGCCCGGGACTAACAACAGATACGCAGTATTTT.

The gene calls are TRBV25-1 and TRBJ2-5, with D perhaps TRBD1 (5 bases). The DNA end is a closer match to TRBJ2-7, so the J assignment may be wrong. The CDR3 has 14 residues. Per germline, CDR1 MGHDK and CDR2 SYGVNS. The CDR3 coding sequence is TGTGCCAGCAGTGAAACGGGCAGGGACTACGAGCAGTACTTC. Translation gives CASSETGRDYEQYF.